Below, 10 T cell receptor beta chains from the same sample are listed, as sequenced in a study of siplizumab effects on memory and regulatory T cells. TCRdb's table, derived via immunoSEQ multiplex PCR, lists solely in-frame clones and lacks some. Of fewer than 120,000 clones listed, 80% to 95% are singletons. Input material: CD4+ T cells sorted from blood. These TCRs come from a human donor in good health.

This chain joins TRBV18 and TRBJ1-2; D is unresolved. Germline V lookup: CDR1 KGHSH, CDR2 LQKENI. The CDR3 is 14 residues long. Trimming shortened V by 3 bases and J by 0 bases, and 8 bases separated the two germline ends. The CDR3 DNA reads as TGTGCCAGCTCACCTCCGTCAGCTAACTATGGCTACACCTTC. Its protein is CASSPPSANYGYTF.

CDR3 loop: CASSPRQPHQPQHF. The CDR3 DNA sequence: TGTGCCAGTAGTCCCCGACAGCCCCATCAGCCCCAGCATTTT. This rearrangement joins TRBV19 to TRBJ1-5; perhaps TRBD1 as D (5 bases). Germline values: CDR1 LNHDA, CDR2 SQIVND (reference sequence). Between the trimmed V and J ends, which lost 5 bases and 5 bases, there was a span of 13 bases. The CDR3 has 14 amino acids.

This sequence joins TRBV30 and TRBJ2-2; D not resolved. This CDR3 comprises 12 residues. Per the germline V gene, CDR1 is GTSNPN and CDR2 is SVGIG (reference sequence). V lost 1 base and J 0 bases, leaving 0 bases between the germline ends. CDR3 region: CAWSANTGELFF. In nucleotides, the CDR3 is TGTGCCTGGAGTGCGAACACCGGGGAGCTGTTTTTT.

This CDR3 is CASSFLGTGGRGANEKLFF. In nucleotides, the CDR3 is TGTGCCAGCAGCTTTTTAGGGACCGGAGGAAGAGGGGCTAATGAAAAACTGTTTTTT. This chain connects TRBV5-6 to TRBJ1-4, with a weak D call TRBD1 (5 bases). Trimming removed 2 bases from V and 3 bases from J, with 23 bases in between. Germline lookup yields CDR1 SGHDT and CDR2 YYEEEE. This CDR3 comprises 19 residues.

The chain uses TRBV12-5 and TRBJ2-6; D may be TRBD2 (5 bases). Germline lookup yields CDR1 LGHNT and CDR2 FRNRAP. Between the trimmed V and J ends, which lost 3 bases and 2 bases, there was a span of 17 bases. The CDR3 has 18 residues. The CDR3 loop reads CASGFGKTPLTGANVLTF. CDR3 bases: TGTGCTAGTGGTTTCGGGAAAACCCCTCTAACTGGGGCCAACGTCCTGACTTTC.

The chain couples TRBV6-5 to TRBJ2-7; D not certain. The length of the CDR3 is 13 residues. V shed 4 bases and J shed 6 bases, with 13 bases lying between them. In germline, CDR1 is MNHEY, CDR2 SVGAGI. CDR3 coding DNA: TGTGCCAGCAGTTGGGAACGTAGATCCGAGCAGTACTTC. Its translation is CASSWERRSEQYF.

This chain uses TRBV6-6 with TRBJ2-5, with D perhaps TRBD1 (6 bases). Germline CDR1 MNHNY, CDR2 SVGAGI (reference sequence). Trimming took off 0 bases at V and 0 bases at J, with 11 bases between the two ends. This CDR3 has 16 amino acids. CDR3 in amino acids: CASSYSPRGNQETQYF. The CDR3 DNA follows: TGTGCCAGCAGTTACTCTCCCAGGGGCAACCAAGAGACCCAGTACTTC.

The chain links TRBV19 to TRBJ2-7, with 7 positions matching TRBD2. Germline V gives CDR1 LNHDA, CDR2 SQIVND (reference sequence). Trimming at V came to 0 bases and at J to 2 bases, leaving 7 bases not matched to a gene. This CDR3 contains 16 residues. CDR3 bases: TGTGCCAGTAGTATAGATCTCAGCGGGACCCCCTACGAGCAGTACTTC. Its translation: CASSIDLSGTPYEQYF.

The chain combines TRBV6-1 with TRBJ1-3; D unclear. The V end lost 3 bases, the J end lost 0 bases, and 6 bases lay between the germline ends. The CDR3 covers 14 residues. Germline CDR1 reads MNHNS; CDR2 reads SASEGT. The CDR3 region is CASSDILSGNTIYF. CDR3 sequence (DNA): TGTGCCAGCAGTGATATCCTCTCTGGAAACACCATATATTTT.

This clone was observed once. The rearrangement links TRBV4-1 to TRBJ2-3, with 11 bases lining up with TRBD2. This CDR3 spans 16 amino acids. Germline V CDR1 and CDR2: MGHRA, YSYEKL. With V trimmed by 0 bases and J by 4 bases, 3 bases remained unmatched. CDR3 sequence: CASSQDLAGGSDTQYF. DNA for the CDR3: TGCGCCAGCAGCCAAGATCTAGCGGGGGGCTCAGATACGCAGTATTTT.